The rows below give T cell receptor beta chains drawn from one sample of a study of T cell changes during pregnancy in multiple sclerosis. This table comes from immunoSEQ multiplex PCR, and its TCRdb copy is limited to in-frame clones, with some not included. The sample contains about 110,000 clones, about 89% of which appear only once. The sample was peripheral blood, taken before pregnancy. The receptor source for this set is a female donor with multiple sclerosis, enrolled in a pregnancy study. Each CDR3 is given with its conserved first and last residue. Expanded clones are given a class, and other clones once, few, many or no size at all.

abundance | v_gene | CDR3aa
once | TRBV5-1 | CASSLEPTGKYEQYF
once | TRBV7-9 | CASSLILAGFSGELFF
once | TRBV18 | CASSQSNRGWSTEAFF
NA | TRBV7-9 | CASRGPGQGHGYTF
NA | TRBV6-1 | CAGRLVAGPLHF
NA | TRBV19 | CASSILAGGPAEQFF
NA | TRBV20-1 | CSARAQGWTFF
NA | TRBV19 | CASSRGLAGLYNEQFF
NA | TRBV14 | CASSSGRDTQYF
NA | TRBV28 | CASSADSAKNIQYF
NA | TRBV7-3 | CASSLIPGVNQYNEQFF
NA | TRBV5-4 | CASSLDGTTGDTQYF
NA | TRBV2 | CASSRQGIGSLEQYF
NA | TRBV6-5 | CASSYSGVSNEKLFF
NA | TRBV4-2 | CASSREAGNRADTQYF
NA | TRBV7-2 | CASSTIGGGNTEAFF
few | TRBV15 | CATSRSGTGSDEQYF
NA | TRBV6-5 | CASSRRETDTQYF
NA | TRBV19 | CASRSLDRILNTEAFF
NA | TRBV19 | CASSIGGGNYQPQHF
NA | TRBV18 | CASSRFTGGDTEAFF
NA | TRBV19 | CASSISGSGSYEQYF
NA | TRBV5-5 | CASSPTGLAGAYF
NA | TRBV6-5 | CASSRGQGDGEKLFF
NA | TRBV7-2 | CASSLAGTGGPADTQYF
NA | TRBV6-5 | CASSLRASGEQETQYF
few | TRBV19 | CASSTGTGDLNYGYTF
NA | TRBV4-3 | CASSHETGYNYGYTF
NA | TRBV19 | CASSRREFAVEQYF
NA | TRBV2 | CASSDGRGQRQFF
NA | TRBV7-6 | CASSPGGGVLQYF
NA | TRBV4-3 | CASSPEGMTSGGVQETQYF
NA | TRBV2 | CASSEAGTSGRFF
NA | TRBV6-1 | CASRPAGVDTGELFF
few | TRBV19 | CASSPGTVNQPQHF
NA | TRBV27 | CASTNRGSAEAFF
NA | TRBV5-6 | CASSLARQLVSPLHF
once | TRBV30 | CASSPPPGYSGNTIYF
NA | TRBV28 | CASSYSGTGVEQYF
NA | TRBV27 | CASRPIYRGANEKLFF
NA | TRBV7-9 | CASSVLQGVGETQYF
NA | TRBV7-6 | CASSRDTGGGSDTEAFF
NA | TRBV5-5 | CASSSGGPYEQYF
once | TRBV28 | CASRPSGRGNEQFF
once | TRBV7-2 | CASSPRQGTSHEQYF
NA | TRBV19 | CASRTTSGAYNEQFF
NA | TRBV7-9 | CASSLGGIYGYTF
NA | TRBV2 | CASSQSGGGSTNEKLFF
few | TRBV28 | CASSLWAQPQHF
NA | TRBV11-3 | CASSLDGGRAYNEQFF
NA | TRBV6-5 | CASTGTGGGTQYF
few | TRBV4-1 | CASSQEREGRNEQFF
NA | TRBV30 | CAWSLGGQGGEKLFF
NA | TRBV7-7 | CASSSGQGATGELFF
NA | TRBV13 | CASSPRDKKDNEQFF
NA | TRBV11-1 | CATGKGQAENNEQFF
NA | TRBV7-9 | CASRNPGRLASHGELFF
NA | TRBV5-1 | CASSPLAGGTGELFF